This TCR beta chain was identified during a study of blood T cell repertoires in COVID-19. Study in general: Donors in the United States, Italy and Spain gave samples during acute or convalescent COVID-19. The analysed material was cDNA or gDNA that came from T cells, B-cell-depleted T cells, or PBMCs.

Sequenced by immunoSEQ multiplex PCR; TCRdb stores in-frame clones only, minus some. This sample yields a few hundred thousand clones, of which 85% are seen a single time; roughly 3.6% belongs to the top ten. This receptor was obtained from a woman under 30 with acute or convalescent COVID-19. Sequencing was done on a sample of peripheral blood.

The CDR3 spells CASSQVEYNEQFF. The DNA for the CDR3 is TGTGCCAGCAGCCAGGTTGAGTACAATGAGCAGTTCTTC. The J gene is TRBJ2-1, the V gene TRBV5-4, with D unresolved. The CDR3 consists of 13 residues. Germline-derived CDR1 and CDR2 are SGHNT and YYREEE (reference sequence). The ends were cut back, 4 bases at V and 4 bases at J, with 9 bases in the middle.